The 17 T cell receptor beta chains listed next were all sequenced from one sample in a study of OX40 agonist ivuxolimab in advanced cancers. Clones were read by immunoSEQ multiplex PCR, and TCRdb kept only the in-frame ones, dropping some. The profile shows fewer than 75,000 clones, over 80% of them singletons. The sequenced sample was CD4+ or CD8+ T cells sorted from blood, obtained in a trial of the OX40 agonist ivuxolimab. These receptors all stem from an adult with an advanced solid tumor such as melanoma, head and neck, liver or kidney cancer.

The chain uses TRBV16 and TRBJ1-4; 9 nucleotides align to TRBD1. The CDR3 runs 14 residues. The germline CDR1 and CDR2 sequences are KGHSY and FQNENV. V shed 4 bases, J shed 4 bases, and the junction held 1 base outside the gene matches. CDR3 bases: TGTGCCAGCAGCCGGGGACAGGGTAATGAAAAACTGTTTTTT. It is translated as CASSRGQGNEKLFF.

CDR3 sequence: CASSLSGTLSYNEQFF. In DNA form, the CDR3 reads TGTGCCAGCAGTTTATCGGGGACCCTCTCCTACAATGAGCAGTTCTTC. This chain uses TRBV27 with TRBJ2-1, with D possibly called TRBD1 or TRBD2 (5 bases each). Deletions cut 0 bases from V and 0 bases from J, with 9 bases between. This CDR3 spans 16 amino acids. CDR1 and CDR2 from the germline V gene are MNHEY and SMNVEV (reference sequence).

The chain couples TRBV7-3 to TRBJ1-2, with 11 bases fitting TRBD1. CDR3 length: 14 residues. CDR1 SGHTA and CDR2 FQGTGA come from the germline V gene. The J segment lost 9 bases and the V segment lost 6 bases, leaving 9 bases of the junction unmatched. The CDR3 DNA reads TGTGCCAGCAGTTCAGGACAGGGGGCCCGTAGCTACACCTTC. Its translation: CASSSGQGARSYTF.

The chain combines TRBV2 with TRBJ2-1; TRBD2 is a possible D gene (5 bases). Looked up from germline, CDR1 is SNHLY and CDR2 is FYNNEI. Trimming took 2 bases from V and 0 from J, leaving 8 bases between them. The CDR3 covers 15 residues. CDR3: CASSEQLASYNEQFF. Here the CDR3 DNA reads TGTGCCAGCAGTGAACAGCTAGCCTCCTACAATGAGCAGTTCTTC.

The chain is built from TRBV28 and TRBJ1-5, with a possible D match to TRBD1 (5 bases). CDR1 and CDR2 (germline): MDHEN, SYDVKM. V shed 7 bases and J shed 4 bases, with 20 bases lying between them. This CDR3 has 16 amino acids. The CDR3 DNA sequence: TGTGCCAGCAAAACGGATGTGGGGCAGCCGAATCAGCCCCAGCATTTT. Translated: CASKTDVGQPNQPQHF.

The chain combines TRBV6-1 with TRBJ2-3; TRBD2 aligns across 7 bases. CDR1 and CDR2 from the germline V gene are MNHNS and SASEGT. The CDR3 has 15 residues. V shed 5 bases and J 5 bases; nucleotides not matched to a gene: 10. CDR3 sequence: CASSSSGGPIDTQYF. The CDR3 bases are TGTGCCAGCAGTTCGTCGGGAGGACCCATAGATACGCAGTATTTT.

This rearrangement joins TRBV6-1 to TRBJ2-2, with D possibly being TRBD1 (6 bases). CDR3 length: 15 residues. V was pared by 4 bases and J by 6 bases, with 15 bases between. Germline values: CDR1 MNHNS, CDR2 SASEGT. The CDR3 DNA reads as TGTGCCAGCAGTGGGCTAGGGACAACCCCCGGGGAGCTGTTTTTT. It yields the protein CASSGLGTTPGELFF.

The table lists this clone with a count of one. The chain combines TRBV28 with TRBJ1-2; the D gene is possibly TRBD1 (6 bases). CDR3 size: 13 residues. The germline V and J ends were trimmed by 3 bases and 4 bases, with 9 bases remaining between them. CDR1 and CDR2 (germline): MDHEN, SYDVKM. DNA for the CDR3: TGTGCCAGCAGTTTGGGAGGGGGCTATGGCTACACCTTC. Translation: CASSLGGGYGYTF.

This chain's CDR3 is CSVRAGTSEDEQYF. The CDR3 region has the DNA TGCAGCGTTAGGGCCGGGACTAGCGAGGACGAGCAGTACTTC. The rearrangement uses TRBV29-1 and TRBJ2-7, with 10 bases that match TRBD2. CDR1 and CDR2 (germline): SQVTM, ANQGSEA. There are 14 residues in the CDR3. The V segment lost 5 bases and the J segment 5 bases; nucleotides outside the gene matches: 9.

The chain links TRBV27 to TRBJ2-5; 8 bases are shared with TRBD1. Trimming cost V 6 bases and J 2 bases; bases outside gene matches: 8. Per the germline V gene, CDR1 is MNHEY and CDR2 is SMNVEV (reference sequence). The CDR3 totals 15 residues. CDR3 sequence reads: CASSGVRGRQETQYF. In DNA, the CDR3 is TGTGCCAGCAGCGGGGTCAGGGGGCGTCAAGAGACCCAGTACTTC.

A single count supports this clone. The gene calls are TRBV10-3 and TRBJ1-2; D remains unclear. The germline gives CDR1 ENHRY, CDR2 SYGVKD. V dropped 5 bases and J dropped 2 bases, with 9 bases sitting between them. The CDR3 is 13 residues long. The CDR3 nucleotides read TGTGCCATCAGTTTCGACGTAAACTATGGCTACACCTTC. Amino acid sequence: CAISFDVNYGYTF.

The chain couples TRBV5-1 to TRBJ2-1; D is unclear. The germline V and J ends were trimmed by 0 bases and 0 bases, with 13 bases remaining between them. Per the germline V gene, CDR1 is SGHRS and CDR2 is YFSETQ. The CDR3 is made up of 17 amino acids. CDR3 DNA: TGCGCCAGCAGCTTGGGTACGGGTCAATCCTCCTACAATGAGCAGTTCTTC. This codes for CASSLGTGQSSYNEQFF.

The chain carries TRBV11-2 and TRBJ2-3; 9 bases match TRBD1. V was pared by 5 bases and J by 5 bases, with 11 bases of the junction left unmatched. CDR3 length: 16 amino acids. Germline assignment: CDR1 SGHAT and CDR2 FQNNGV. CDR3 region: CASSLGGDREVDTQYF. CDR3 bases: TGTGCCAGCAGCCTCGGTGGGGACAGGGAAGTAGATACGCAGTATTTT.

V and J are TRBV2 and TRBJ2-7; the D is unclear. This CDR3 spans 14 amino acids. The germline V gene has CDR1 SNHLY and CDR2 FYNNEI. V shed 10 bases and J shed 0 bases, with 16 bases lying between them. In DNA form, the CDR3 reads TGTGCCAACCAGGCAGAAAACTTCTCCTACGAGCAGTACTTC. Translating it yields CANQAENFSYEQYF.

The CDR3 sequence is CASTDRGWRETGTDTQYF. Here the CDR3 DNA reads TGTGCCAGTACGGACAGGGGTTGGCGGGAGACCGGCACAGATACGCAGTATTTT. The chain joins TRBV28 to TRBJ2-3, with 9 bases fitting TRBD1. Germline-derived CDR1 and CDR2 are MDHEN and SYDVKM. CDR3 size: 18 residues. After removal of 9 bases from V and 1 base from J, the junction contained 17 bases not matched to a gene.

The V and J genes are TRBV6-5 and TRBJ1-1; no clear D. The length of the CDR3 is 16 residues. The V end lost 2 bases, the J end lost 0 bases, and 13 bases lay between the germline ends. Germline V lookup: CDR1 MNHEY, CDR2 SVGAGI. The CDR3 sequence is CASSYHAGSMNTEAFF. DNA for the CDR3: TGTGCCAGCAGTTACCATGCGGGTTCCATGAACACTGAAGCTTTCTTT.

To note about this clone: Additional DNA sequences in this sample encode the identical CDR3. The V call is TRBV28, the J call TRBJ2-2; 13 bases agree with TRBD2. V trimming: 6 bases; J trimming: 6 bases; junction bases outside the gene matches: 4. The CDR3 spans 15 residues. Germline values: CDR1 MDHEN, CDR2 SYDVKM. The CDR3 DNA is TGTGCCAGCAGCGGACTAGCGGGAGCGGCCGGGGAGCTGTTTTTT. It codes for CASSGLAGAAGELFF.